Listed here are 31 T cell receptor beta chains from one sample, sequenced in a study of human T cells and chemical hapten exposure. This sample's time point: patch test 1, 2 weeks after DPC sensitization. Noted treatment: therapeutic diphenylcyclopropenone sensitization with weekly scalp DPC. From the RACE reads, TCRdb called clonotypes with MiXCR, one entry per CDR3 protein. Seen here are about 99,000 distinct CDR3 sequences, 9.5% to 15% observed once, and the top ten hold 2.1%. The sample here was whole blood, taken in connection with sensitization to the hapten diphenylcyclopropenone (DPC). All receptors derive from a woman aged 40 to 50 with alopecia areata. Some clones in this sample may be carry-over from other donors' samples.

Written as DNA, the CDR3 is TGTGCCAGCAGCCAGGGACGGACCTCGGGCTACGAGCAGTACTTC. It specifies CASSQGRTSGYEQYF. The rearrangement joins TRBV6-1 to TRBJ2-7; D tentatively reads TRBD1 or TRBD2 (5 bases each). The CDR3 extends over 15 amino acids. Germline V gene lookup returns CDR1 MNHNS and CDR2 SASEGT. The V end was cut by 6 bases, the J end by 3 bases, with 18 bases between.

This chain joins TRBV6-4 and TRBJ2-2; D gene uncertain. Germline values: CDR1 MRHNA, CDR2 SNTAGT. The CDR3 consists of 15 residues. Trimming took off 4 bases at V and 0 bases at J, with 9 bases between the two ends. CDR3 nucleotide sequence: TGTGCCAGCAGTGCGGAGTACGCGAACACCGGGGAGCTGTTTTTT. Amino acid sequence: CASSAEYANTGELFF.

This clonotype was found a few times. The genes are TRBV28 and TRBJ2-1; perhaps D is TRBD1 or TRBD2 (5 bases each). The CDR3 is 13 residues long. Germline V lookup: CDR1 MDHEN, CDR2 SYDVKM. V lost 8 bases to trimming and J lost 13 bases, with 21 bases between them. The CDR3 here is CASGEGRQSPQFF. As DNA, the CDR3 is TGTGCCAGCGGCGAGGGGAGACAGTCACCCCAGTTCTTC.

This sequence joins TRBV6-2 or TRBV6-3 and TRBJ2-1; the match to TRBD1 covers 9 bases. The V and J ends lost 0 bases and 8 bases, in that order; junction bases with no gene match: 11. This CDR3 has 17 amino acids. Looked up from germline, CDR1 is MNHEY and CDR2 is SVGEGT. The CDR3 reads CASSYSIIVQGADEQFF. The CDR3 coding sequence is TGTGCCAGCAGTTACTCGATCATAGTACAGGGGGCCGATGAGCAGTTCTTC.

This clonotype has only one observation. The gene calls are TRBV9 and TRBJ1-1; no definite D call. The germline CDR1 and CDR2 sequences are SGDLS and YYNGEE. This CDR3 has 16 amino acids. Trimming took off 4 bases at V and 3 bases at J, with 19 bases between the two ends. Here the CDR3 reads CASSPAITPGYTEAFF. CDR3 bases: TGTGCCAGCAGCCCCGCGATTACCCCCGGGTACACTGAAGCTTTCTTT.

This clonotype was recorded a few times. The chain links TRBV29-1 to TRBJ2-7; TRBD1 or TRBD2 may be the D gene (6 bases each). The germline gives CDR1 SQVTM, CDR2 ANQGSEA. Trimming shortened V by 2 bases and J by 5 bases, and 10 bases separated the two germline ends. The CDR3 consists of 12 residues. As DNA, the CDR3 is TGCAGCGTTGAATACGGGGGCCACGAGCAGTACTTC. Residues: CSVEYGGHEQYF.

In this sample, this clonotype turned up many times. J is TRBJ2-2 and V is TRBV7-3; D is uncertain. Germline lookup yields CDR1 SGHTA and CDR2 FQGTGA. This CDR3 is 16 amino acids long. Trimming left V 3 bases short and J 0 bases short, with 11 bases between. The CDR3 DNA reads TGTGCCAGCAGCTTCTTCGGACGGCCGAACACCGGGGAGCTGTTTTTT. It codes for CASSFFGRPNTGELFF.

This clonotype turned up a few times. The chain is built from TRBV7-3 and TRBJ2-1; 11 nucleotides align to TRBD2. The germline CDR1 and CDR2 sequences are SGHTA and FQGTGA. Losses at the gene ends were 2 bases for V and 0 bases for J; bases not matched to a gene: 3. This CDR3 is built from 17 residues. The CDR3 protein is CASSLLSGRASYNEQFF. The CDR3 DNA reads as TGTGCCAGCAGCTTACTTAGCGGGAGGGCCTCCTACAATGAGCAGTTCTTC. Full variable domain (outside the CDR3, taken from reference TRBV7-3 and TRBJ2-1): GAGVSQTPSNKVTEKGKYVELRCDPISGHTALYWYRQSLGQGPEFLIYFQGTGAADDSGLPNDRFFAVRPEGSVSTLKIQRTERGDSAVYLCASSLLSGRASYNEQFFGPGTRLTVL.

The chain combines TRBV20-1 with TRBJ1-1, with D unresolved. V was cut by 1 base and J by 0 bases, with 12 bases left in between. The CDR3 has 15 residues. Germline values: CDR1 DFQATT, CDR2 SNEGSKA (reference sequence). The DNA for the CDR3 is TGCAGTGCTAGAGTCGGTGGCAATCTGAACACTGAAGCTTTCTTT. Translated: CSARVGGNLNTEAFF.

The sample holds a few counts of this clonotype. The J gene is TRBJ2-1, the V gene TRBV20-1; perhaps TRBD2 as D (6 bases). Per germline, CDR1 DFQATT and CDR2 SNEGSKA (reference sequence). CDR3 length: 15 residues. V was cut by 3 bases and J by 6 bases, with 18 bases left in between. CDR3 amino acids: CSASGALERANEQFF. CDR3 sequence (DNA): TGCAGTGCTAGTGGAGCTCTCGAGCGGGCCAATGAGCAGTTCTTC.

The J gene is TRBJ2-7, the V gene TRBV27; 7 nucleotides match TRBD1. From germline, CDR1 is MNHEY and CDR2 SMNVEV (reference sequence). Germline trimming cut 4 bases from V and 7 bases from J; bases unmatched to any gene: 10. The CDR3 totals 14 residues. CDR3 amino acids: CASSSWTGPWEQYF. In DNA, the CDR3 is TGTGCCAGCAGTTCTTGGACAGGACCTTGGGAGCAGTACTTC.

The chain joins TRBV20-1 to TRBJ2-5, with 10 bases lining up with TRBD2. The CDR3 spans 16 residues. Germline values: CDR1 DFQATT, CDR2 SNEGSKA (reference sequence). After removal of 1 base from V and 1 base from J, the junction contained 6 bases not matched to a gene. The CDR3 here is CSARGASGRLQETQYF. CDR3 nucleotides: TGCAGTGCTAGAGGAGCTAGCGGGAGACTCCAAGAGACCCAGTACTTC.

The chain employs TRBV4-1 and TRBJ2-1; 8 bases line up with TRBD1. This CDR3 is 16 amino acids long. CDR1 and CDR2 (germline): MGHRA, YSYEKL. Trimming at V came to 6 bases and at J to 4 bases, leaving 11 bases not matched to a gene. The CDR3 reads CASRLSGTGGYNEQFF. The CDR3 bases are TGCGCCAGCAGGCTCTCCGGGACAGGAGGTTACAATGAGCAGTTCTTC.

The table lists this clonotype with many counts. The germline gene is not matched at one end of the junction; a read error may be the cause. The V gene is TRBV7-2, the J gene TRBJ2-1; maybe TRBD2 (6 bases). Per germline, CDR1 SGHTA and CDR2 FQGNSA. The CDR3 covers 15 residues. CDR3 in amino acids: CASSLARTNYNEQSF. CDR3 DNA: TGTGCCAGCAGCTTAGCCAGGACTAACTACAATGAGCAGTCCTTC.

This clonotype has only a few counts. This chain links TRBV20-1 with TRBJ2-7; D is uncertain. The germline CDR1 and CDR2 sequences are DFQATT and SNEGSKA (reference sequence). The CDR3 covers 11 residues. The CDR3 DNA follows: TGCGGCGGTGGGTGGGGTGACGAGCAGTACTTC. Translated, it gives CGGGWGDEQYF.

The chain has TRBV4-1 and TRBJ2-7, with D possibly TRBD2 on 5 matching bases. V was trimmed by 4 bases and J by 2 bases, leaving 15 bases between them. CDR3 size: 15 residues. Germline V gene lookup returns CDR1 MGHRA and CDR2 YSYEKL. The CDR3 sequence is CASSPKAMEAYEQYF. The CDR3 DNA reads as TGCGCCAGCAGCCCTAAGGCCATGGAGGCCTACGAGCAGTACTTC.

The chain uses TRBV12-3 or TRBV12-4 and TRBJ2-3, with D unresolved. The CDR3 extends over 11 amino acids. V lost 5 bases and J 7 bases, leaving 7 bases between the germline ends. The CDR3 coding sequence is TGTGCCAGCAGTCGTGAATATACGCAGTATTTT. This gives the protein CASSREYTQYF.

This clonotype was recorded many times. V and J are TRBV25-1 and TRBJ2-5; 10 nucleotides match TRBD2. Germline assignment: CDR1 MGHDK and CDR2 SYGVNS. The V gene end was trimmed by 8 bases and the J gene end by 3 bases; junction bases not matched to a gene: 12. The CDR3 runs 16 residues. The CDR3: CASSPWTSGAKETQYF. In DNA form, the CDR3 reads TGTGCCAGCTCTCCCTGGACTAGCGGAGCTAAAGAGACCCAGTACTTC.

About this clonotype: The CDR3 does not close with the conserved phenylalanine or tryptophan, likely indicating a read error. No DNA is shown, since the ends of the CDR3 on it are uncertain; the CDR3 is the one TCRdb lists. The chain carries TRBV24-1 and TRBJ2-7; the tabulated D call, TRBD1, remains unverified against the DNA. The CDR3 contains 8 residues when both ends are counted. Germline V gives CDR1 KGHDR, CDR2 SFDVKD. The CDR3 reads CATSEDRG.

This clonotype was observed once. This chain joins TRBV7-9 and TRBJ1-2, with TRBD1 as a possible D gene (5 bases). V lost 3 bases and J 5 bases, leaving 16 bases between the germline ends. Germline CDR1 SEHNR, CDR2 FQNEAQ (reference sequence). CDR3 length equals 15 residues. CDR3 coding DNA: TGTGCCAGCAGCTTGACAGACCTGGTATCTTATGGCTACACCTTC. Amino acid sequence: CASSLTDLVSYGYTF.

This clonotype was found a few times. The chain is built from TRBV25-1 and TRBJ1-6; possible D gene TRBD1, 6 bases. With 0 bases removed from V and 9 bases from J, the gap between germline ends came to 18 bases. There are 17 residues in the CDR3. Per germline, CDR1 MGHDK and CDR2 SYGVNS. CDR3 nucleotides: TGTGCCAGCAGTGAATATCAAGGACAGAGTTTTACTTCACCCCTCCACTTT. This gives the protein CASSEYQGQSFTSPLHF.

This CDR3 reads CSARDVGVNYEQYF. CDR3 DNA sequence: TGCAGTGCTAGAGATGTCGGGGTTAACTACGAGCAGTACTTC. The chain links TRBV20-1 to TRBJ2-7; D is possibly TRBD2 (5 bases). Germline V CDR1 and CDR2: DFQATT, SNEGSKA (reference sequence). V lost 0 bases and J 3 bases, leaving 12 bases between the germline ends. CDR3 length: 14 amino acids.

The chain combines TRBV7-2 with TRBJ2-1; TRBD1 might be the D (6 bases). Trimming stripped 2 bases from V and 7 bases from J, with 15 bases between. Per germline, CDR1 SGHTA and CDR2 FQGNSA. The CDR3 runs 15 residues. CDR3: CASSLYPGAQNEQFF. CDR3 coding DNA: TGTGCCAGCAGCTTATACCCAGGGGCCCAGAATGAGCAGTTCTTC.

This sequence joins TRBV30 and TRBJ2-7; D uncertain. The CDR3 extends over 14 amino acids. V dropped 0 bases and J dropped 0 bases, with 9 bases sitting between them. Germline V CDR1 and CDR2: GTSNPN, SVGIG (reference sequence). CDR3 sequence (DNA): TGTGCCTGGAGTGTGGCAGGATACTCCTACGAGCAGTACTTC. Encoded protein: CAWSVAGYSYEQYF. The variable domain in full, with the rest retrieved from reference TRBV30 and TRBJ2-7, is SQTIHQWPATLVQPVGSPLSLECTVEGTSNPNLYWYRQAAGRGLQLLFYSVGIGQISSEVPQNLSASRPQDRQFILSSKKLLLSDSGFYLCAWSVAGYSYEQYFGPGTRLTVT.

V usage is TRBV4-3 and J usage is TRBJ2-7, with D perhaps matching TRBD1 (6 bases). Trimming removed 0 bases at V and 0 bases at J, with 18 bases between. The CDR3 contains 18 residues. Per the germline V gene, CDR1 is LGHNA and CDR2 is YSLEER. Here the CDR3 reads CASSQDRVSGVNSYEQYF. The DNA for the CDR3 is TGCGCCAGCAGCCAAGATCGGGTATCAGGGGTAAACTCCTACGAGCAGTACTTC.

This clonotype was found many times. The genes are TRBV7-9 and TRBJ2-5, with 9 bases lining up with TRBD2. In germline, CDR1 is SEHNR, CDR2 FQNEAQ (reference sequence). V shed 5 bases, J shed 4 bases, and the junction held 14 bases outside the gene matches. This CDR3 is built from 17 residues. CDR3 bases: TGTGCCAGCAGCCCAGGAGTCGGCGGGAGGGTAGGAGAGACCCAGTACTTC. It codes for CASSPGVGGRVGETQYF.

Many counts were recorded for this clonotype. V usage is TRBV7-9 and J usage is TRBJ2-1; 8 positions agree with TRBD2. CDR3 size: 16 residues. V was clipped by 2 bases and J by 6 bases; unmatched bases: 9. Germline V gene data show CDR1 as SEHNR and CDR2 as FQNEAQ (reference sequence). CDR3: CASSLTGTRVGNEQFF. The CDR3 DNA is TGTGCCAGCAGCTTAACCGGGACTAGGGTAGGCAATGAGCAGTTCTTC. Based on the CDR3 plus reference TRBV7-9 and TRBJ2-1, the full variable domain is DTGVSQNPRHKITKRGQNVTFRCDPISEHNRLYWYRQTLGQGPEFLTYFQNEAQLEKSRLLSDRFSAERPKGSFSTLEIQRTEQGDSAMYLCASSLTGTRVGNEQFFGPGTRLTVL.

This clonotype was seen only a few times. The J gene is TRBJ1-3, the V gene TRBV30; unclear D gene. The V end was cut by 4 bases, the J end by 7 bases, with 8 bases between. This CDR3 spans 11 amino acids. CDR1 is GTSNPN, CDR2 SVGIG, per germline (reference sequence). The CDR3 spells CAWTGLNTIYF. The DNA of the CDR3 is TGTGCCTGGACGGGTTTGAACACCATATATTTT.

V is TRBV20-1 and J is TRBJ2-3, with TRBD1 identical over 9 bases. This CDR3 spans 16 amino acids. Germline V gene lookup returns CDR1 DFQATT and CDR2 SNEGSKA (reference sequence). V gave up 5 bases and J gave up 1 base; unmatched junction bases: 10. CDR3 in DNA: TGCAGTGCTGCCTCTGCACGGGACAGGGGCACAGATACGCAGTATTTT. This codes for CSAASARDRGTDTQYF.

CDR3 amino acids: CSAYSGETQYF. CDR3 bases: TGCAGTGCTTACTCCGGGGAAACCCAGTACTTC. The chain employs TRBV20-1 and TRBJ2-7; D possibly corresponds to TRBD2 (5 bases). Trimming stripped 5 bases from V and 10 bases from J, with 15 bases between. The germline V gene encodes CDR1 DFQATT and CDR2 SNEGSKA (reference sequence). The CDR3 spans 11 residues.

On this clonotype: A much larger clone sits a single nucleotide away, making a read error possible. The chain uses TRBV5-4 and TRBJ1-1; D unresolved. Germline-derived CDR1 and CDR2 are SGHNT and YYREEE (reference sequence). The CDR3 totals 13 residues. V was shortened by 2 bases and J by 4 bases, with 9 bases between the two germline ends. The CDR3, as DNA: TGTGCCAGCAGCTTCACCCTACTCACTGAAGCTTTCTTT. Its translation: CASSFTLLTEAFF.